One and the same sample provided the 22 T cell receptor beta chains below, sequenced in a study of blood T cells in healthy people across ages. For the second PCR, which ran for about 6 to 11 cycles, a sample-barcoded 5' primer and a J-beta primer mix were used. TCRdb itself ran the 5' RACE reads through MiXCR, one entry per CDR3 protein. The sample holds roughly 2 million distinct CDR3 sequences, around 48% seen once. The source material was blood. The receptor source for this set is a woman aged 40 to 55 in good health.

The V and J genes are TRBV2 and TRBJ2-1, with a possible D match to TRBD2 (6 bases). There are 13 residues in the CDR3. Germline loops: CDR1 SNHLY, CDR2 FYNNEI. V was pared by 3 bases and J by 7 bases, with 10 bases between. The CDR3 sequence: CASSEARENEQFF. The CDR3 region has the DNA TGTGCCAGCAGTGAGGCTCGGGAGAATGAGCAGTTCTTC.

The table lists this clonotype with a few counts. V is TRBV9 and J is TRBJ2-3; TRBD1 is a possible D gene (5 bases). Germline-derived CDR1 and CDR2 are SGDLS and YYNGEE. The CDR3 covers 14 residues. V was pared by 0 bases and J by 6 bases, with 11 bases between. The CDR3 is CASSVDRLEDTQYF. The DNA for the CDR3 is TGTGCCAGCAGCGTAGACAGGCTGGAGGATACGCAGTATTTT.

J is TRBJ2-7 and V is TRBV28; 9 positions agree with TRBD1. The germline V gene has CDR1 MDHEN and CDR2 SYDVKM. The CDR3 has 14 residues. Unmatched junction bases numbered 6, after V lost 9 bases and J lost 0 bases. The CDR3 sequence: CASTGQGSSYEQYF. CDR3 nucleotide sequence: TGTGCCAGTACAGGACAGGGGAGCTCCTACGAGCAGTACTTC.

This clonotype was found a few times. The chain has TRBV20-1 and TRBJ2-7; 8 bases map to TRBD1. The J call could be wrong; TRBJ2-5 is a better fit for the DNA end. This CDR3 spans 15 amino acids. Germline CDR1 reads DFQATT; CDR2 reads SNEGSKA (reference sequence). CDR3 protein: CSASPGTGRLETQYF. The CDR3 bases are TGCAGTGCTAGCCCCGGGACAGGCAGGTTGGAGACCCAGTACTTC.

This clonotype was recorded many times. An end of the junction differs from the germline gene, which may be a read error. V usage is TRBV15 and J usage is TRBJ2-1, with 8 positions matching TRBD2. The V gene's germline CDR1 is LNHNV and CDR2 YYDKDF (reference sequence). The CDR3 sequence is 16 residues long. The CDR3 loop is CATSRVRLAGYNEQFF. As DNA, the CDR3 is TGTGCCACCAGTAGAGTCCGGTTAGCGGGGTACAATGAGCAGTTCTTC.

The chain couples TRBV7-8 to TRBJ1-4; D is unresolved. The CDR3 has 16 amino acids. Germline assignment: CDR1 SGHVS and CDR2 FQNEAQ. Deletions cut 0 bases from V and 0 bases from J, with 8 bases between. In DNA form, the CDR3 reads TGTGCCAGCAGCTTAGCAGAAATAGCAACTAATGAAAAACTGTTTTTT. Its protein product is CASSLAEIATNEKLFF.

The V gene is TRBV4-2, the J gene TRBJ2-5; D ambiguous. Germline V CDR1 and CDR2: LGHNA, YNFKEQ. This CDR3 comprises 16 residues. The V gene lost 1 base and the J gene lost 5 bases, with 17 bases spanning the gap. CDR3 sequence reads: CASSQGLDPPIETQYF. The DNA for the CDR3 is TGTGCCAGCAGCCAAGGTTTGGACCCCCCGATTGAGACCCAGTACTTC.

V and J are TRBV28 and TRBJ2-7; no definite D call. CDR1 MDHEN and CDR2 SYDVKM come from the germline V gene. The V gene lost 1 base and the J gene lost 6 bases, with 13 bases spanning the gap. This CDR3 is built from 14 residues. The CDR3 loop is CASSLFGGSAEQYF. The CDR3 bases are TGTGCCAGCAGTTTATTTGGTGGTAGTGCCGAGCAGTACTTC.

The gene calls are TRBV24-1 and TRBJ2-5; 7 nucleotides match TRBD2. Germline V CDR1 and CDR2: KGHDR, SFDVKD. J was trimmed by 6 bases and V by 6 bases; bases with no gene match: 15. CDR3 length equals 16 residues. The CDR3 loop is CATSTRQRGGIQTQYF. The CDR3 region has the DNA TGTGCCACCAGTACAAGGCAGCGGGGCGGGATACAGACCCAGTACTTC.

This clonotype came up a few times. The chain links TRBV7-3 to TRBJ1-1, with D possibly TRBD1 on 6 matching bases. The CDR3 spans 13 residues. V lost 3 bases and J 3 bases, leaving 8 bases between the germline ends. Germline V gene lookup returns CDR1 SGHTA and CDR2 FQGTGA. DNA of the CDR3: TGTGCCAGCAGCTTTACAGGGTACACTGAAGCTTTCTTT. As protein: CASSFTGYTEAFF.

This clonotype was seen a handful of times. CDR3 in DNA: TGCAGTGCTAGACTGGGGACTAGCCTTTTCGGGGAGCTGTTTTTT. Amino acids: CSARLGTSLFGELFF. V gene TRBV20-1 combines with J gene TRBJ2-2; 9 bases map to TRBD2. The V gene's germline CDR1 is DFQATT and CDR2 SNEGSKA (reference sequence). The CDR3 length is 15 residues. With V trimmed by 2 bases and J by 7 bases, 8 bases remained unmatched.

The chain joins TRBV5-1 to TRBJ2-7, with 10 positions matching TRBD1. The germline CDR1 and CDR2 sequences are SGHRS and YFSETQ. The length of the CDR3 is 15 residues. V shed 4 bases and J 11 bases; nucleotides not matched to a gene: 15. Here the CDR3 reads CASSTNRQGAFPKYF. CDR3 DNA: TGCGCCAGCAGCACGAACCGACAGGGGGCCTTCCCCAAGTACTTC.

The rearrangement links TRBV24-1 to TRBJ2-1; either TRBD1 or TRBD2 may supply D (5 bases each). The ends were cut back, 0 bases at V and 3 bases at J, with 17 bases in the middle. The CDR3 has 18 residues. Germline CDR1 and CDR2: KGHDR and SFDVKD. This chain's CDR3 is CATSDLGGRQGGYNEQFF. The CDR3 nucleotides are TGTGCCACCAGTGATTTGGGGGGTAGGCAGGGCGGCTACAATGAGCAGTTCTTC.

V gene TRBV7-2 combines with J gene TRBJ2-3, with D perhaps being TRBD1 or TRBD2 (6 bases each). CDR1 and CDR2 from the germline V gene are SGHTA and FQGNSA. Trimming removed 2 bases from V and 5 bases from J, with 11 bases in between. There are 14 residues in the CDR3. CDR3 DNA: TGTGCCAGCAGCTTATTGGGGGGCCAAGATACGCAGTATTTT. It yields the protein CASSLLGGQDTQYF.

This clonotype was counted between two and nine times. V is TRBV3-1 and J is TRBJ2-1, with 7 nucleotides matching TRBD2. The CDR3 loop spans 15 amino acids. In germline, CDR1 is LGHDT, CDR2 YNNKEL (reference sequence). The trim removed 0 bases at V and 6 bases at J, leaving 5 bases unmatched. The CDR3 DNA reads TGTGCCAGCAGCCAAGATGGCTTAGCGGGCAATGAGCAGTTCTTC. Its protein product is CASSQDGLAGNEQFF.

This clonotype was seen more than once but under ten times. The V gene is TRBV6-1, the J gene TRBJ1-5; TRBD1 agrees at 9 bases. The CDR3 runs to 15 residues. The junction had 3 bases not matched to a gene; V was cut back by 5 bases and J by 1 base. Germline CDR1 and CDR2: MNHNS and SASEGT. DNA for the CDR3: TGTGCCAGCAGTATACAGGGGGCGAGCAATCAGCCCCAGCATTTT. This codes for CASSIQGASNQPQHF.

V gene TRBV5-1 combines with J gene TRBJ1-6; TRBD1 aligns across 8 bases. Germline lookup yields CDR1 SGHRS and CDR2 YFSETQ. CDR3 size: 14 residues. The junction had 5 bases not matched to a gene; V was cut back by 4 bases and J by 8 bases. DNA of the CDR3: TGCGCCAGCAGCCAGGGACAGGCGGATTCACCCCTCCACTTT. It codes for CASSQGQADSPLHF.

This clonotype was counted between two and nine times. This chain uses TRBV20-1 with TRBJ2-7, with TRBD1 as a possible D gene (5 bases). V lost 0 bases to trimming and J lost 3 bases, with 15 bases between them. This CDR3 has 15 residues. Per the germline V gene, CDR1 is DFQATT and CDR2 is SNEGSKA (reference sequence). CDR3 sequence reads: CSARDRLSQGYEQYF. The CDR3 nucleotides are TGCAGTGCTAGAGACCGCTTAAGTCAGGGCTACGAGCAGTACTTC.

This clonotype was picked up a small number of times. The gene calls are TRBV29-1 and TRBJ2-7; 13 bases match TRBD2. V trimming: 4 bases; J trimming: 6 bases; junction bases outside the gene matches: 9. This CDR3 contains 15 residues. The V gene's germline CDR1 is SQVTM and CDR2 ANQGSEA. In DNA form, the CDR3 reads TGCAGCGTTGCTACTAGCGGGGGGGGGATTGGCGAGCAGTACTTC. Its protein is CSVATSGGGIGEQYF.

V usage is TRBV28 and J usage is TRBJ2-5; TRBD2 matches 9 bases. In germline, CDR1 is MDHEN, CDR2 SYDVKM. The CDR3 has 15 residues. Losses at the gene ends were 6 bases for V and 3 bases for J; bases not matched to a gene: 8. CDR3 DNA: TGTGCCAGCAGCCGAACTTTAGCGGGGGAAGAGACCCAGTACTTC. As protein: CASSRTLAGEETQYF.

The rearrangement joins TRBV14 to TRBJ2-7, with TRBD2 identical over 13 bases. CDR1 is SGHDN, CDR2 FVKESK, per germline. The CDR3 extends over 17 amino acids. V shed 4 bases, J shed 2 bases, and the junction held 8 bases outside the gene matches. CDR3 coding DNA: TGTGCCAGCAGCCGACTAGCGGGGGGATCGATAACCTACGAGCAGTACTTC. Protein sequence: CASSRLAGGSITYEQYF. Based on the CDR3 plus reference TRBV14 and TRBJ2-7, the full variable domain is EAGVTQFPSHSVIEKGQTVTLRCDPISGHDNLYWYRRVMGKEIKFLLHFVKESKQDESGMPNNRFLAERTGGTYSTLKVQPAELEDSGVYFCASSRLAGGSITYEQYFGPGTRLTVT.

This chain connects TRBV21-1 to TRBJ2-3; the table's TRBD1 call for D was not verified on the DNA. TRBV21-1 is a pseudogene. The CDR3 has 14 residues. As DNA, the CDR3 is TGTGCCAGCCCCGACAGGGGGTGCGCAGATACGCAGTATTTT. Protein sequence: CASPDRGCADTQYF.